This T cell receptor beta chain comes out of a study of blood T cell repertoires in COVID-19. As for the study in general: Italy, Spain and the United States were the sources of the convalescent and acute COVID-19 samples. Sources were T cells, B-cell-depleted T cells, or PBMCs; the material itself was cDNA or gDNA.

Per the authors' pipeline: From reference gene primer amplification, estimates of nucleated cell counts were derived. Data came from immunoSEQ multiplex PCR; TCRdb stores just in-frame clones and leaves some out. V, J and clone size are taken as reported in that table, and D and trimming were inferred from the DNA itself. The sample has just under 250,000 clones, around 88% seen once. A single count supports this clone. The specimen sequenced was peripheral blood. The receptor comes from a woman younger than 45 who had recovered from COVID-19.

The CDR3 nucleotides are TGTGCCAGCAGTTTACTTGTGGGGGCAGGCGGCTACACCTTC. Amino acids: CASSLLVGAGGYTF. J is TRBJ1-2 and V is TRBV28; D perhaps matches TRBD1 (6 bases). Trimming took off 2 bases at V and 8 bases at J, with 15 bases between the two ends. The germline CDR1 and CDR2 sequences are MDHEN and SYDVKM. The CDR3 is 14 amino acids.